This entry features one T cell receptor beta chain sequence. Its antigen is not identified. The time point: patch test 1, 2 weeks after DPC sensitization. Treatment: therapeutic diphenylcyclopropenone sensitization with weekly scalp DPC. TCRdb fed the RACE reads into MiXCR, producing one record per CDR3 protein. The data contain 70,000 to 100,000 distinct CDR3 sequences, around 7.8% of them singletons. The data were obtained in a study of human T cells and chemical hapten exposure. The study, taken as a whole, reports: Expanded TCRs were compared with controls, and the expanded TCRs formed significantly more large CDR3 similarity clusters.

The junction had 8 bases not matched to a gene; V was cut back by 5 bases and J by 2 bases. The CDR3 contains 15 residues. Per the germline V gene, CDR1 is SEHNR and CDR2 is FQNEAQ (reference sequence). The origin of this receptor is a woman aged 25-40 years with alopecia areata. Some clones in this sample may be carry-over from other donors' samples. The sample consisted of whole blood, taken in connection with sensitization to the hapten diphenylcyclopropenone (DPC). The V and J genes are TRBV7-9 and TRBJ1-2; 7 nucleotides agree with TRBD1. CDR3 coding DNA: TGTGCCAGCAGCCCTACCCTGACAGGGAACTATGGCTACACCTTC. This sequence encodes CASSPTLTGNYGYTF.